A selection of T cell receptor beta chains follows, all from one sample in a study of blood T cell repertoires in COVID-19. Sequencing used immunoSEQ multiplex PCR; TCRdb keeps in-frame clones, though not all of them. Of around 130,000 clones in the sample, roughly 78% are singletons; the top ten hold 16%. What was sequenced was peripheral blood. The origin of the receptors is a man in his 60s with active or convalescent COVID-19. The CDR3 runs from the conserved cysteine through the conserved F or W. Fields, in order: clone size, D gene, V gene, J gene, CDR3 DNA, CDR3 protein. A D gene is named only where the DNA matches it firmly. Rows may omit the clone size; those that give it use once, few, many or a size class.

clone size: NA
D gene: NA
V gene: TRBV28
J gene: TRBJ2-5
CDR3 DNA: TGTGCCAGCAGTCCCTCGTACCAAGAGACCCAGTACTTC
CDR3 protein: CASSPSYQETQYF

clone size: NA
D gene: TRBD1
V gene: TRBV4-3
J gene: TRBJ2-2
CDR3 DNA: TGCGCCAGCAGCCGGGGACAGGGACGCGGGGAGCTGTTTTTT
CDR3 protein: CASSRGQGRGELFF

clone size: NA
D gene: TRBD1
V gene: TRBV9
J gene: TRBJ2-6
CDR3 DNA: TGTGCCAGCAGACCGACAGGGTCTGGGGCCAACGTCCTGACTTTC
CDR3 protein: CASRPTGSGANVLTF

clone size: NA
D gene: TRBD1
V gene: TRBV5-4
J gene: TRBJ1-2
CDR3 DNA: TGTGCCAGCAGCCGGACAGGGGAGGCTGGCTACACCTTC
CDR3 protein: CASSRTGEAGYTF

clone size: NA
D gene: TRBD2
V gene: TRBV9
J gene: TRBJ2-1
CDR3 DNA: TGTGCCAGCAGTCCTACGGGAGGGCCGACTGAGCAGTTCTTC
CDR3 protein: CASSPTGGPTEQFF

clone size: NA
D gene: TRBD1
V gene: TRBV15
J gene: TRBJ2-5
CDR3 DNA: TGTGCCACCAGCACAAGAAATTGGACAGGGCTAGAGACCCAGTACTTC
CDR3 protein: CATSTRNWTGLETQYF

clone size: few
D gene: TRBD1
V gene: TRBV6-6
J gene: TRBJ2-7
CDR3 DNA: TGTGCCAGCAGTCGAGCAGGACAGGGGGCACCCTACGAGCAGTACTTC
CDR3 protein: CASSRAGQGAPYEQYF

clone size: NA
D gene: TRBD2
V gene: TRBV7-8
J gene: TRBJ2-1
CDR3 DNA: TGTGCCAGCAGCTTAGTTAGCGGGACCGGGGGCAATGAGCAGTTCTTC
CDR3 protein: CASSLVSGTGGNEQFF

clone size: many
D gene: TRBD1
V gene: TRBV18
J gene: TRBJ1-3
CDR3 DNA: TGTGCCAGCTCCCCATCGACAGGGATCTCTGGAAACACCATATATTTT
CDR3 protein: CASSPSTGISGNTIYF

clone size: NA
D gene: NA
V gene: TRBV19
J gene: TRBJ2-2
CDR3 DNA: TGTGCCAGTTATGGACAGTCGAGCACCGGGGAGCTGTTTTTT
CDR3 protein: CASYGQSSTGELFF

clone size: NA
D gene: NA
V gene: TRBV2
J gene: TRBJ2-1
CDR3 DNA: TGTGCCAGCAGTGAATCCCCCCCGGGAGTGAAGTTCTTC
CDR3 protein: CASSESPPGVKFF

clone size: NA
D gene: TRBD1
V gene: TRBV24-1
J gene: TRBJ2-1
CDR3 DNA: TGTGCCACCAGTGATTTGCCTTACAGGGGGAGCTCCTACAATGAGCAGTTCTTC
CDR3 protein: CATSDLPYRGSSYNEQFF

clone size: NA
D gene: NA
V gene: TRBV7-3
J gene: TRBJ1-3
CDR3 DNA: TGTGCCAGCAGCTTAGGCCTCTCTGGAAACACCATATATTTT
CDR3 protein: CASSLGLSGNTIYF

clone size: NA
D gene: TRBD1
V gene: TRBV6-2/TRBV6-3
J gene: TRBJ2-3
CDR3 DNA: TGTGCCAGCAGTTACACGACAGGGGACTCCACAGATACGCAGTATTTT
CDR3 protein: CASSYTTGDSTDTQYF

clone size: NA
D gene: TRBD2
V gene: TRBV24-1
J gene: TRBJ2-1
CDR3 DNA: TGTGCCACCAGTGACTCCCTGGTAGCGGGAGTTGATGAGCAGTTCTTC
CDR3 protein: CATSDSLVAGVDEQFF

clone size: NA
D gene: TRBD1
V gene: TRBV19
J gene: TRBJ1-6
CDR3 DNA: TGTGCCAGTAGTATAGATCGTCCTCCGGGACAGGGTTCTTTTTCACCCCTCCACTTT
CDR3 protein: CASSIDRPPGQGSFSPLHF

clone size: NA
D gene: TRBD2
V gene: TRBV5-1
J gene: TRBJ2-3
CDR3 DNA: TGCGCCAGCAGCTTGGGATTCGGGACTACAGCAGATACGCAGTATTTT
CDR3 protein: CASSLGFGTTADTQYF

clone size: few
D gene: TRBD2
V gene: TRBV5-1
J gene: TRBJ2-3
CDR3 DNA: TGCGCCAGCATGACTAGCGGGGCAGATACGCAGTATTTT
CDR3 protein: CASMTSGADTQYF

clone size: NA
D gene: TRBD1
V gene: TRBV7-3
J gene: TRBJ1-2
CDR3 DNA: TGTGCCAGCAGCTTAACGGGACAGGGCGATGGCTACACCTTC
CDR3 protein: CASSLTGQGDGYTF

clone size: NA
D gene: TRBD2
V gene: TRBV7-2
J gene: TRBJ2-5
CDR3 DNA: TGTGCCAGCAGCTTTAGGTCTAGCGGGAGGGAGACCCAGTACTTC
CDR3 protein: CASSFRSSGRETQYF

clone size: NA
D gene: TRBD1
V gene: TRBV29-1
J gene: TRBJ1-3
CDR3 DNA: TGCAGCGTTGGGGCGAGGGGGCCTGGAAACACCATATATTTT
CDR3 protein: CSVGARGPGNTIYF

clone size: many
D gene: TRBD2
V gene: TRBV19
J gene: TRBJ2-3
CDR3 DNA: TGTGCCAGTAGTCCTTTCGGACTAGCGGGAGGGCCCACAGATACGCAGTATTTT
CDR3 protein: CASSPFGLAGGPTDTQYF

clone size: NA
D gene: NA
V gene: TRBV7-2
J gene: TRBJ2-2
CDR3 DNA: TGTGCCAGCAGCCGCTGGCTGGACACCGGGGAGCTGTTTTTT
CDR3 protein: CASSRWLDTGELFF

clone size: once
D gene: NA
V gene: TRBV29-1
J gene: TRBJ2-2
CDR3 DNA: TGCAGCGTTGAAAGGGCCAGGGGCGGTGCCGGGGAGCTGTTTTTT
CDR3 protein: CSVERARGGAGELFF

clone size: NA
D gene: NA
V gene: TRBV5-1
J gene: TRBJ1-3
CDR3 DNA: TGCGCCAGCAGCTTGAATTCAGTTCCTGGAAACACCATATATTTT
CDR3 protein: CASSLNSVPGNTIYF

clone size: NA
D gene: NA
V gene: TRBV12-3/TRBV12-4
J gene: TRBJ2-2
CDR3 DNA: TGTGCCAGCAGTCTACCTAGCTCCGGGGAGCTGTTTTTT
CDR3 protein: CASSLPSSGELFF

clone size: NA
D gene: NA
V gene: TRBV27
J gene: TRBJ2-6
CDR3 DNA: TGTGCCAGCAGTTTATCGGAGATGTCTGGGGCCAACGTCCTGACTTTC
CDR3 protein: CASSLSEMSGANVLTF

clone size: NA
D gene: NA
V gene: TRBV28
J gene: TRBJ2-4
CDR3 DNA: TGTGCCAGCAGTCAGGACAGGGAGGGTCTATTAGGCAAAAACATTCAGTACTTC
CDR3 protein: CASSQDREGLLGKNIQYF

clone size: few
D gene: NA
V gene: TRBV25-1
J gene: TRBJ2-1
CDR3 DNA: TGTGCCAGCAGTGAATACGGTAGCCGCGACTTCAATGAGCAGTTCTTC
CDR3 protein: CASSEYGSRDFNEQFF

clone size: NA
D gene: NA
V gene: TRBV19
J gene: TRBJ1-4
CDR3 DNA: TGTGCCAGTAGTATTCTCAGGGCGGACGAAAAACTGTTTTTT
CDR3 protein: CASSILRADEKLFF

clone size: once
D gene: TRBD1
V gene: TRBV7-8
J gene: TRBJ2-7
CDR3 DNA: TGTGCCAGCAGCTTAGCGGAGACAGGGAAATACGAGCAGTACTTC
CDR3 protein: CASSLAETGKYEQYF

clone size: once
D gene: TRBD2
V gene: TRBV5-1
J gene: TRBJ2-2
CDR3 DNA: TGCGCCAGCAGCTTGAGGACTAGCGGCGGGGAGCTGTTTTTT
CDR3 protein: CASSLRTSGGELFF

clone size: few
D gene: TRBD1
V gene: TRBV19
J gene: TRBJ2-5
CDR3 DNA: TGTGCCACTGGGACAGCCAGGGAGACCCAGTACTTC
CDR3 protein: CATGTARETQYF

clone size: NA
D gene: NA
V gene: TRBV4-3
J gene: TRBJ2-5
CDR3 DNA: TGCGCCAGCAGCCAAGAGACGACTAGAAAGGAGACCCAGTACTTC
CDR3 protein: CASSQETTRKETQYF

clone size: many
D gene: NA
V gene: TRBV19
J gene: TRBJ1-5
CDR3 DNA: TGTGCCAGTAGTATCCCCGCGTCGGAGAGGCCGAATCAGCCCCAGCATTTT
CDR3 protein: CASSIPASERPNQPQHF

clone size: once
D gene: TRBD1
V gene: TRBV11-2
J gene: TRBJ2-7
CDR3 DNA: TGTGCCAGCAGCTTATCTAGGACAGGGATGTCTGGGCAGTACTTC
CDR3 protein: CASSLSRTGMSGQYF

clone size: NA
D gene: NA
V gene: TRBV11-2
J gene: TRBJ1-2
CDR3 DNA: TGTGCCAGCAGCTTAAGTCCAGGGGACTATGGCTACACCTTC
CDR3 protein: CASSLSPGDYGYTF

clone size: NA
D gene: NA
V gene: TRBV2
J gene: TRBJ2-1
CDR3 DNA: TGTGCCAGCAGTGCGGTAGTAGGGGCCCTCTACAATGAGCAGTTCTTC
CDR3 protein: CASSAVVGALYNEQFF

clone size: NA
D gene: TRBD2
V gene: TRBV27
J gene: TRBJ2-5
CDR3 DNA: TGTGCCAGCAGCACTAGCGGGAGGGCCGAAGAGACCCAGTACTTC
CDR3 protein: CASSTSGRAEETQYF

clone size: NA
D gene: NA
V gene: TRBV30
J gene: TRBJ2-7
CDR3 DNA: TGTGCCTGGACCTTCCCAGGAGGTCCCTCCTACGAGCAGTACTTC
CDR3 protein: CAWTFPGGPSYEQYF

clone size: NA
D gene: NA
V gene: TRBV25-1
J gene: TRBJ2-1
CDR3 DNA: TGTGCCAGCAGTGGACAGACCGTGAATGAGCAGTTCTTC
CDR3 protein: CASSGQTVNEQFF

clone size: NA
D gene: TRBD2
V gene: TRBV28
J gene: TRBJ2-3
CDR3 DNA: TGTGCCAGCAGTTTACCCGTAATGGCGGGAGAGTCAGATACGCAGTATTTT
CDR3 protein: CASSLPVMAGESDTQYF

clone size: NA
D gene: NA
V gene: TRBV12-3/TRBV12-4
J gene: TRBJ1-2
CDR3 DNA: TGTGCCAGCAGTATGGAGTTTAACTATGGCTACACCTTC
CDR3 protein: CASSMEFNYGYTF

clone size: NA
D gene: NA
V gene: TRBV11-2
J gene: TRBJ2-1
CDR3 DNA: TGTGCCAGCAGCTCTGTAGATTTTAGTCCGTTCTTC
CDR3 protein: CASSSVDFSPFF

clone size: NA
D gene: NA
V gene: TRBV6-6
J gene: TRBJ1-4
CDR3 DNA: TGTGCCAGCAGTTACCGGGCGGGTGAAAAACTGTTTTTT
CDR3 protein: CASSYRAGEKLFF

clone size: NA
D gene: TRBD1
V gene: TRBV28
J gene: TRBJ1-5
CDR3 DNA: TGTGCCAGCAGCCGGAGACAGGGCGGCAGCAATCAGCCCCAGCATTTT
CDR3 protein: CASSRRQGGSNQPQHF

clone size: NA
D gene: TRBD2
V gene: TRBV7-9
J gene: TRBJ2-2
CDR3 DNA: TGTGCCACCATAGTGGGGACTAGCGGGAGATCGAACACCGGGGAGCTGTTTTTT
CDR3 protein: CATIVGTSGRSNTGELFF

clone size: NA
D gene: NA
V gene: TRBV10-3
J gene: TRBJ2-7
CDR3 DNA: TGTGCCATCAGTGACCCAACTAGATCGGGCTACGAGCAGTACTTC
CDR3 protein: CAISDPTRSGYEQYF

clone size: few
D gene: TRBD1
V gene: TRBV6-2/TRBV6-3
J gene: TRBJ2-7
CDR3 DNA: TGTGCCAGCAGTCAGCTACAGGGGTTGAGCGAGCAGTACTTC
CDR3 protein: CASSQLQGLSEQYF

clone size: NA
D gene: NA
V gene: TRBV29-1
J gene: TRBJ1-2
CDR3 DNA: TGCAGCGCAGTAGTCAACTATGGCTACACCTTC
CDR3 protein: CSAVVNYGYTF

clone size: once
D gene: TRBD1
V gene: TRBV29-1
J gene: TRBJ1-1
CDR3 DNA: TGCAGCGTTACCGGGACAGGGCTCACTGAAGCTTTCTTT
CDR3 protein: CSVTGTGLTEAFF

clone size: NA
D gene: NA
V gene: TRBV5-4
J gene: TRBJ1-1
CDR3 DNA: TGTGCCAGCAGCTTGGCCGGGTCTTTGAACACTGAAGCTTTCTTT
CDR3 protein: CASSLAGSLNTEAFF

clone size: NA
D gene: NA
V gene: TRBV19
J gene: TRBJ2-3
CDR3 DNA: TGTGCCAGTAGTACCCTGACTTCGGATACGCAGTATTTT
CDR3 protein: CASSTLTSDTQYF